The 22 T cell receptor beta chains listed next were all sequenced from one sample in a study of blood T cell repertoires in COVID-19. The data were produced by immunoSEQ multiplex PCR, yet TCRdb's version contains in-frame clones alone and is incomplete. The table records about 210,000 clones, around 85% of them present only once. The sequencing input was peripheral blood. The receptors come from a man aged 45-60 years with COVID-19, enrolled during active disease.

The rearrangement joins TRBV11-2 to TRBJ2-7; 11 bases map to TRBD1. This CDR3 contains 15 residues. With 4 bases clipped from V and 6 bases from J, the junction kept 8 bases outside the gene matches. CDR1 SGHAT and CDR2 FQNNGV come from the germline V gene. The CDR3 loop reads CASSSGQGAIGEQYF. The CDR3, as DNA: TGTGCCAGCAGCTCCGGACAGGGGGCCATAGGCGAGCAGTACTTC.

J is TRBJ1-1 and V is TRBV3-1 (or the pseudogene TRBV3-2), with 7 positions matching TRBD1. The germline V gene has CDR1 LGHDT and CDR2 YNNKEL (reference sequence). Trimming took 4 bases from V and 0 from J; bases not matched to a gene: 23. The CDR3 length is 21 residues. Written as DNA, the CDR3 is TGTGCCAGCAGCCCTTTTGTTGGCGTTCCAAGGGGGCGCCTGTTGAACACTGAAGCTTTCTTT. Protein: CASSPFVGVPRGRLLNTEAFF.

CDR3 nucleotide sequence: TGTGCCACCAGTGATTTGGACAGGGGGACCCAGTACTTC. Translation: CATSDLDRGTQYF. This chain joins TRBV24-1 and TRBJ2-5, with 8 bases matching TRBD1. Germline V gives CDR1 KGHDR, CDR2 SFDVKD. The CDR3 loop spans 13 amino acids. V was pared by 0 bases and J by 7 bases, with 0 bases of the junction left unmatched.

The chain is built from TRBV5-1 and TRBJ2-7, with 9 bases matching TRBD1. Germline V CDR1 and CDR2: SGHRS, YFSETQ. The length of the CDR3 is 18 residues. With V trimmed by 0 bases and J by 5 bases, 15 bases remained unmatched. The CDR3 reads CASSLEETGGPLRDEQYF. CDR3 in DNA: TGCGCCAGCAGCTTGGAAGAGACAGGGGGTCCCCTCCGGGACGAGCAGTACTTC.

V gene TRBV19 combines with J gene TRBJ1-3; 7 bases line up with TRBD1. The CDR3 runs 13 residues. Germline V gives CDR1 LNHDA, CDR2 SQIVND (reference sequence). V lost 3 bases to trimming and J lost 11 bases; unmatched junction nucleotides: 7. The chain's CDR3 is CASSIWTGGAIYF. The CDR3 DNA is TGTGCCAGTAGTATTTGGACAGGCGGAGCCATATATTTT.

This clone has just a few counts. The rearrangement links TRBV9 to TRBJ2-5, with D possibly matching TRBD2 (6 bases). V lost 0 bases and J 4 bases, leaving 13 bases between the germline ends. The CDR3 loop spans 15 amino acids. Per germline, CDR1 SGDLS and CDR2 YYNGEE. CDR3 bases: TGTGCCAGCAGCGTAGCGGCGGGGAAGGGAGAGACCCAGTACTTC. This codes for CASSVAAGKGETQYF.

This chain connects TRBV4-3 to TRBJ1-1, with 10 bases that match TRBD1. V was clipped by 2 bases and J by 3 bases; unmatched bases: 6. The CDR3 runs to 16 residues. The germline CDR1 and CDR2 sequences are LGHNA and YSLEER. CDR3 sequence reads: CASSQPRGQGDTEAFF. In DNA form, the CDR3 reads TGCGCCAGCAGCCAACCCCGCGGACAGGGGGACACTGAAGCTTTCTTT.

The chain uses TRBV7-8 and TRBJ2-3, with 8 bases that match TRBD1. Germline V gene lookup returns CDR1 SGHVS and CDR2 FQNEAQ. The CDR3 consists of 15 residues. After removal of 7 bases from V and 5 bases from J, the junction contained 11 bases not matched to a gene. The CDR3 loop is CASTRTGGFGDTQYF. CDR3 sequence (DNA): TGTGCCAGCACCAGAACAGGGGGGTTTGGAGATACGCAGTATTTT.

This chain uses TRBV6-5 with TRBJ2-1; possibly TRBD1 for D (5 bases). CDR1 is MNHEY, CDR2 SVGAGI, per germline. Trimming cost V 4 bases and J 2 bases, with 15 bases left between them. This CDR3 has 16 amino acids. In DNA, the CDR3 is TGTGCCAGCAGTTGGGAAGGGGCTGGCGCCTACAATGAGCAGTTCTTC. Protein product: CASSWEGAGAYNEQFF.

The chain uses TRBV19 and TRBJ2-6, with 7 nucleotides matching TRBD1. V lost 5 bases and J lost 0; bases outside the gene matches: 7. This CDR3 contains 17 residues. CDR1 is LNHDA, CDR2 SQIVND, per germline (reference sequence). The CDR3 DNA follows: TGTGCCAGTAGTCGGGACAGAACTAACTCTGGGGCCAACGTCCTGACTTTC. Translated, it gives CASSRDRTNSGANVLTF.

This chain uses TRBV18 with TRBJ2-7; tentatively, D is TRBD1 (5 bases). The germline V and J ends were trimmed by 6 bases and 3 bases, with 9 bases remaining between them. Per germline, CDR1 KGHSH and CDR2 LQKENI. The CDR3 contains 12 residues. CDR3 sequence: CASSQDIYEQYF. The CDR3 nucleotides are TGTGCCAGCTCTCAGGACATCTACGAGCAGTACTTC. The variable domain in full, with the rest retrieved from reference TRBV18 and TRBJ2-7, is NAGVMQNPRHLVRRRGQEARLRCSPMKGHSHVYWYRQLPEEGLKFMVYLQKENIIDESGMPKERFSAEFPKEGPSILRIQQVVRGDSAAYFCASSQDIYEQYFGPGTRLTVT.

The chain is built from TRBV2 and TRBJ2-3; tentative D call: TRBD2 (7 bases). V shed 5 bases and J shed 2 bases, with 17 bases lying between them. CDR3 size: 16 residues. CDR1 and CDR2 from the germline V gene are SNHLY and FYNNEI. The CDR3 bases are TGTGCCAGCAGTCGAACGGGGGGCGCCTACACAGATACGCAGTATTTT. It codes for CASSRTGGAYTDTQYF.

The chain is built from TRBV28 and TRBJ2-5; 8 bases match TRBD1. The CDR3 loop spans 15 amino acids. Trimming removed 1 base from V and 3 bases from J; junction bases left unmatched: 4. Germline CDR1 and CDR2: MDHEN and SYDVKM. CDR3 sequence: CASSLSRTGKETQYF. DNA of the CDR3: TGTGCCAGCAGTTTATCGAGGACAGGGAAAGAGACCCAGTACTTC. The full variable domain, rest sourced from reference TRBV28 and TRBJ2-5, is DVKVTQSSRYLVKRTGEKVFLECVQDMDHENMFWYRQDPGLGLRLIYFSYDVKMKEKGDIPEGYSVSREKKERFSLILESASTNQTSMYLCASSLSRTGKETQYFGPGTRLLVL.

The rearrangement joins TRBV6-6 to TRBJ2-1, with 8 bases matching TRBD1. Germline-derived CDR1 and CDR2 are MNHNY and SVGAGI (reference sequence). The CDR3 has 14 residues. Trimming at V came to 2 bases and at J to 6 bases, leaving 3 bases not matched to a gene. CDR3 sequence: CASSYVTGVNEQFF. CDR3 DNA: TGTGCCAGCAGTTACGTGACAGGGGTCAATGAGCAGTTCTTC.

This clone was recorded only once. CDR3: CASSIPRGGATGELFF. DNA of the CDR3: TGTGCCAGCAGTATTCCTCGCGGGGGGGCCACCGGGGAGCTGTTTTTT. The V gene is TRBV28, the J gene TRBJ2-2, with TRBD2 matching over 9 bases. The junction had 8 bases not matched to a gene; V was cut back by 5 bases and J by 4 bases. The germline V gene has CDR1 MDHEN and CDR2 SYDVKM. This CDR3 comprises 16 residues.

To note about this clone: Its ends do not fully match the called genes, so a read error is possible. V gene TRBV7-7 combines with J gene TRBJ1-6, with D hard to call. Germline V gene lookup returns CDR1 SSHAT and CDR2 FNYEAQ (reference sequence). There are 13 residues in the CDR3. This CDR3 is CASSPSPGSPLHF. CDR3 nucleotides: TGTGCTAGCAGCCCCTCCCCCGGGTCACCCCTCCACTTT.

V is TRBV12-5 and J is TRBJ2-2, with 13 bases that match TRBD2. Unmatched junction bases numbered 4, after V lost 4 bases and J lost 5 bases. CDR1 and CDR2 (germline): LGHNT, FRNRAP. This CDR3 has 16 residues. The CDR3 protein is CASGWGLAGKTGELFF. CDR3 sequence (DNA): TGTGCTAGTGGTTGGGGACTAGCGGGGAAAACCGGGGAGCTGTTTTTT.

This chain uses TRBV15 with TRBJ2-7; possibly TRBD1 for D (6 bases). The V and J ends lost 5 bases and 2 bases respectively, with 19 bases between them. The CDR3 loop spans 16 amino acids. Germline assignment: CDR1 LNHNV and CDR2 YYDKDF (reference sequence). CDR3 sequence: CATSFLGGASPYEQYF. CDR3 in DNA: TGTGCCACCAGCTTCCTAGGGGGTGCCTCCCCCTACGAGCAGTACTTC. Full variable domain (remainder filled in from reference TRBV15 and TRBJ2-7): DAMVIQNPRYQVTQFGKPVTLSCSQTLNHNVMYWYQQKSSQAPKLLFHYYDKDFNNEADTPDNFQSRRPNTSFCFLDIRSPGLGDTAMYLCATSFLGGASPYEQYFGPGTRLTVT.

This clone was counted a single time. The chain recombines TRBV6-2 or TRBV6-3 with TRBJ2-5; 15 bases agree with TRBD2. Germline CDR1 is MNHEY and CDR2 is SVGEGT. V trimming: 6 bases; J trimming: 0 bases; junction bases outside the gene matches: 11. This CDR3 has 19 residues. The chain's CDR3 is CASSPRTGTSGGYQETQYF. In DNA form, the CDR3 reads TGTGCCAGCAGCCCCCGAACCGGGACTAGCGGGGGGTACCAAGAGACCCAGTACTTC.

The V and J genes are TRBV7-2 and TRBJ2-1; 12 nucleotides match TRBD2. CDR1 and CDR2 from the germline V gene are SGHTA and FQGNSA. After removal of 0 bases from V and 8 bases from J, the junction contained 5 bases not matched to a gene. The CDR3 consists of 16 residues. The CDR3 DNA follows: TGTGCCAGCAGCTTAGCGTCAGGACTAGCGGGACATGAGCAGTTCTTC. Translated: CASSLASGLAGHEQFF.

V gene TRBV7-2 combines with J gene TRBJ1-2; TRBD1 matches 7 bases. V lost 1 base and J lost 4; bases outside the gene matches: 9. There are 16 residues in the CDR3. CDR1 and CDR2 from the germline V gene are SGHTA and FQGNSA. CDR3 nucleotides: TGTGCCAGCAGCTTAGTAGCCGGACAGGACCTCTATGGCTACACCTTC. It specifies CASSLVAGQDLYGYTF.

The rearrangement uses TRBV15 and TRBJ2-7, with 7 bases matching TRBD1. Germline V gene lookup returns CDR1 LNHNV and CDR2 YYDKDF (reference sequence). The CDR3 length is 15 residues. V was pared by 0 bases and J by 4 bases, with 6 bases of the junction left unmatched. The CDR3 bases are TGTGCCACCAGCAGAGATCCCCCGGGACAGTACGAGCAGTACTTC. This encodes CATSRDPPGQYEQYF.